This T cell receptor (beta chain) emerged from a study of T-cell memory formation after mild COVID-19. Overall study findings and caveats: Several responding clones turned up in pre-infection memory, indicating that cross-reactive memory may have taken part.

A note on this clonotype: Its antigen is currently unknown.

TCRdb ran MiXCR on the 5' RACE reads and lists one entry per CDR3 protein. The sample lists hundreds of thousands of distinct CDR3 sequences, around 16% occurring once. The TCR was taken from a man aged 18 to 29 who had mild COVID-19 (a few samples of this study predate the infection). Cell type and time point are not known. Sequenced material: PBMCs or a T cell subset sorted from them (not recorded which).

The CDR3, as DNA: TGTGCCAGCAGTCTAACTTCCCGGGACACAAAGTGCTACGAGCAGTACTTC. It translates to CASSLTSRDTKCYEQYF. The rearrangement uses TRBV7-3 and TRBJ2-7; D possibly corresponds to TRBD1 (6 bases). Trimming stripped 6 bases from V and 3 bases from J, with 24 bases between. Germline V gene sequence: CDR1 SGHTA, CDR2 FQGTGA. The CDR3 consists of 17 residues.